This T cell receptor beta chain stems from a study of human T cells and chemical hapten exposure. This clonotype has at least ten counts. TCRdb reprocessed the RACE reads via MiXCR and lists one record per CDR3 protein. The sample includes about 260,000 distinct CDR3 sequences, over 8% of them seen just once. The CDR3 contains 13 residues. CDR1 and CDR2 (germline): SQVTM, ANQGSEA. The V gene end was trimmed by 3 bases and the J gene end by 8 bases; junction bases not matched to a gene: 6. Time point meaning: pre-sensitization, week 0. Treatment of the sample: therapeutic diphenylcyclopropenone sensitization with weekly scalp DPC. Extraction yielded total RNA from whole blood (unfractionated).

Specimen: whole blood, collected in connection with sensitization to the hapten diphenylcyclopropenone (DPC). The clonotype comes from a woman aged 40-49 years with alopecia areata. Some clones in this sample may be carry-over from other donors' samples. The V call is TRBV29-1, the J call TRBJ2-1, with TRBD1 matching 8 bases. The CDR3 DNA reads as TGCAGCGTTGACCCGGACAGGGCCGATGAGCAGTTCTTC. This gives the protein CSVDPDRADEQFF.